A selection of T cell receptor beta chains follows, all from one sample in a study of shared clonotypes between healthy human individuals. The repertoire was sequenced with immunoSEQ multiplex PCR; TCRdb's copy has only in-frame clones and lacks some. The data contain millions of clones, 90% to 95% of them singletons. Sequenced input: naive CD4+ T cells sorted from blood. The source is a man in his late teens or twenties in good health. The CDR3 runs from the conserved cysteine through the conserved F or W. D genes are given only for firm matches. Size tells how often a clone was seen (once, few, many) or the class of an expanded clone, and some rows leave it out.

TGTGCCGGGTCGGACAGTCAGAACACTGAAGCTTTCTTT,CAGSDSQNTEAFF,TRBV25-1,-,-,TRBJ1-1
TGTGCCAGCAGCGCCACAGAGAACACTGAAGCTTTCTTT,CASSATENTEAFF,TRBV9,-,-,TRBJ1-1
TGTGCCTGGACAGGGGTGTACGGCTACACCTTC,CAWTGVYGYTF,TRBV30,-,-,TRBJ1-2
TGTGCCAGCAGTTTAGGCACAGGGCTCTCCTACGAGCAGTACTTC,CASSLGTGLSYEQYF,TRBV27,-,-,TRBJ2-7
TGCGCCAGCAGCGGGGTGACAGGGGTGGACACTGAAGCTTTCTTT,CASSGVTGVDTEAFF,TRBV5-1,TRBD1,-,TRBJ1-1
TGCACCAGCAGAGGACTACCCCAGTTCTGTCAAGATACGCAGTATTTT,CTSRGLPQFCQDTQYF,TRBV1,-,-,TRBJ2-3
TGTGCCAGCAGCTTTCCGAACACTGAAGCTTTCTTT,CASSFPNTEAFF,TRBV7-8,-,-,TRBJ1-1
TGCGCCAGCAGCCAAGCTCCACGGCAGCCCCAGCATTTT,CASSQAPRQPQHF,TRBV4-1,-,-,TRBJ1-5
TGTGCCAGCATCTCCCGCCTAAGGACAGGGGGGGACGAGCAGTACTTC,CASISRLRTGGDEQYF,TRBV6-6,TRBD1,-,TRBJ2-7
TGTGCCAGCAGTGAATGGGGGCGGATCACAGATACGCAGTATTTT,CASSEWGRITDTQYF,TRBV6-1,-,-,TRBJ2-3
TGTGCCCGGGGAAGCTCCTATAATTCACCCCTCCACTTT,CARGSSYNSPLHF,TRBV2,-,few,TRBJ1-6
TGTGCCAGCAGTGAAGCCTCGGGAGGAACCTACAATGAGCAGTTCTTC,CASSEASGGTYNEQFF,TRBV2,TRBD2,-,TRBJ2-1
TGTGCCAGCAGTGAAGCTCCGGGTCGGAGCGGCTGGAACACTGAAGCTTTCTTT,CASSEAPGRSGWNTEAFF,TRBV6-1,-,-,TRBJ1-1
TGTGCCAGCAGCTTCGAGGGGACCCAGCCCCAGCATTTT,CASSFEGTQPQHF,TRBV7-8,-,-,TRBJ1-5
TGTGCCTGGATTAAGACAGGGAAGGGCACAGATACGCAGTATTTT,CAWIKTGKGTDTQYF,TRBV30,TRBD1,-,TRBJ2-3
TGTGCCAGCAGCCCCCGGAGGCGGGACACAGATACGCAGTATTTT,CASSPRRRDTDTQYF,TRBV7-8,-,-,TRBJ2-3
TGTGCCAGCAGTTTAAACGGGAATCAGCCCCAGCATTTT,CASSLNGNQPQHF,TRBV27,-,-,TRBJ1-5
TGTGCCAGCAGTTTAGGGACAGGGGCCAACGAGCAGTACTTC,CASSLGTGANEQYF,TRBV6-1,TRBD1,-,TRBJ2-7
TGTGCCAGCAGTAATCCGCGACAGGGTGCCGGCTACACCTTC,CASSNPRQGAGYTF,TRBV6-5,TRBD1,-,TRBJ1-2
TGTGCCAGCAGCCCACAGGGAAACACTGAAGCTTTCTTT,CASSPQGNTEAFF,TRBV7-9,-,-,TRBJ1-1
TGTGCCAGCAGTTTCTTCGTCAGTCAGCCCCAGCATTTT,CASSFFVSQPQHF,TRBV7-2,-,-,TRBJ1-5
TGTGCCAGCAGCTCACTGGGGGAGACCCAGTACTTC,CASSSLGETQYF,TRBV5-4,-,-,TRBJ2-5
TGTGCCAGTAGTATAGGCCCGTTTGGGAGCTACGAGCAGTACTTC,CASSIGPFGSYEQYF,TRBV19,-,-,TRBJ2-7
TGTGCCAGCAGCTTGTCGAATGGGGCCAACGTCCTGACTTTC,CASSLSNGANVLTF,TRBV11-2,-,-,TRBJ2-6
TGTGCCAGCAGATACACTACTAGCGTCATACACAATGAGCAGTTCTTC,CASRYTTSVIHNEQFF,TRBV7-2,TRBD2,-,TRBJ2-1
TGTGCCAGCAGCTTGGTCGACAGGTCGAACACCGGGGAGCTGTTTTTT,CASSLVDRSNTGELFF,TRBV5-6,-,-,TRBJ2-2
TGTGCCAGCAGTGACAGGGGGTCCCAAGAGACCCAGTACTTC,CASSDRGSQETQYF,TRBV25-1,TRBD1,-,TRBJ2-5
TGTGCCAGCAGCTACTCTCCGGGGCCCAAGTTCTTC,CASSYSPGPKFF,TRBV7-2,-,-,TRBJ2-1
TGTGCCAGCAGTTACGGGACTTTCTATGGCTACACCTTC,CASSYGTFYGYTF,TRBV6-5,-,once,TRBJ1-2